The 11 T cell receptor beta chains presented below share a single source sample, sequenced in a study of liver allograft versus peripheral blood T cells. The overall study: Transplanted-liver and recipient peripheral blood T cell receptor repertoires were compared.

TCRdb analysed the reads with MiXCR anew, one entry per CDR3 protein. The sample shows 2,000 to 3,000 distinct CDR3 sequences, 16% of them seen only once. The receptors here all came from a human patient who had a liver transplant. A share of the T cells may be of graft donor origin.

This chain connects TRBV7-2 to TRBJ1-3; D is perhaps TRBD1 (5 bases). The CDR3 runs 16 residues. Looked up from germline, CDR1 is SGHTA and CDR2 is FQGNSA. V dropped 5 bases and J dropped 1 base, with 15 bases sitting between them. CDR3 in DNA: TGTGCCAGCAGCCTCACGGCAGGGCCTTCTGGAAACACCATATATTTT. The encoded protein is CASSLTAGPSGNTIYF. Using reference TRBV7-2 and TRBJ1-3 for the parts outside the CDR3, the full variable domain is GAGVSQSPSNKVTEKGKDVELRCDPISGHTALYWYRQSLGQGLEFLIYFQGNSAPDKSGLPSDRFSAERTGGSVSTLTIQRTQQEDSAVYLCASSLTAGPSGNTIYFGEGSWLTVV.

This clonotype has only a few counts. One end of the junction varies from germline; a read error may be responsible. This CDR3 reads CASSPDRGGGNSPLHF. CDR3 bases: TGTGCCAGCTCCCCTGACAGGGGCGGCGGGAATTCACCTCTCCACTTT. The chain is built from TRBV18 and TRBJ1-6; 8 positions match TRBD1. This CDR3 has 16 residues. Germline lookup yields CDR1 KGHSH and CDR2 LQKENI.

This clonotype is termed medium-sized (0.01 to 0.1%). The chain joins TRBV18 to TRBJ2-7; D gene ambiguous. This CDR3 has 14 residues. Looked up from germline, CDR1 is KGHSH and CDR2 is LQKENI. The V and J ends lost 0 bases and 4 bases respectively, with 10 bases between them. The CDR3 here is CASSPPSLPYEQYV. The CDR3 coding sequence is TGTGCCAGCTCACCACCGAGTCTGCCATACGAGCAGTACGTC.

This clonotype appeared a few times. The chain couples TRBV7-2 to TRBJ1-6, with TRBD1 matching over 10 bases. V was clipped by 5 bases and J by 8 bases; unmatched bases: 3. CDR1 is SGHTA, CDR2 FQGNSA, per germline. The CDR3 extends over 14 amino acids. CDR3 in DNA: TGTGCCAGCAGCCGGGACAGGGGCTATTCACCCCTCCACTTT. This codes for CASSRDRGYSPLHF.

By frequency in the sample, this clonotype is large. The chain combines TRBV24-1 with TRBJ2-3; tentative D call: TRBD2 (6 bases). CDR1 and CDR2 from the germline V gene are KGHDR and SFDVKD. V was clipped by 6 bases and J by 4 bases, with 13 bases between them. The CDR3 is 14 amino acids. CDR3: CATSLGGRADTQYF. Written as DNA, the CDR3 is TGTGCCACCAGTCTGGGGGGAAGGGCAGATACGCAGTATTTT.

This clonotype is classed as medium-sized. The V and J genes are TRBV18 and TRBJ1-4, with 11 bases that match TRBD1. The V and J ends lost 2 bases and 5 bases, in that order; junction bases with no gene match: 1. Germline V gene sequence: CDR1 KGHSH, CDR2 LQKENI. This CDR3 spans 15 amino acids. CDR3 residues: CASSPGTGGNEKLFF. In nucleotides, the CDR3 is TGTGCCAGCTCACCAGGGACAGGGGGGAATGAAAAACTGTTTTTT. The variable domain in full, with the rest retrieved from reference TRBV18 and TRBJ1-4, is NAGVMQNPRHLVRRRGQEARLRCSPMKGHSHVYWYRQLPEEGLKFMVYLQKENIIDESGMPKERFSAEFPKEGPSILRIQQVVRGDSAAYFCASSPGTGGNEKLFFGSGTQLSVL.

This clonotype was picked up one time. This chain joins TRBV19 and TRBJ1-2, with 9 bases aligning to TRBD1. Looked up from germline, CDR1 is LNHDA and CDR2 is SQIVND (reference sequence). V was clipped by 6 bases and J by 8 bases; unmatched bases: 7. The CDR3 totals 13 residues. CDR3 sequence reads: CASRRTGEVGYTF. CDR3 DNA: TGTGCCAGTAGAAGGACAGGGGAGGTCGGCTACACCTTC.

This clonotype is labeled as large. The gene calls are TRBV13 and TRBJ1-1; 7 bases match TRBD1. Trimming took 3 bases from V and 7 from J; bases not matched to a gene: 8. CDR1 and CDR2 (germline): PRHDT, FYEKMQ (reference sequence). This CDR3 spans 14 amino acids. CDR3 nucleotides: TGTGCCAGCAGCTTTCGAGTGGGGGACAGTGAAGCTTTCTTT. It codes for CASSFRVGDSEAFF.

This clonotype is labeled as medium-sized. The V and J genes are TRBV6-2 or TRBV6-3 and TRBJ1-2; D unresolved. The CDR3 totals 13 residues. Germline V gives CDR1 MNHEY, CDR2 SVGEGT. Trimming took off 6 bases at V and 2 bases at J, with 10 bases between the two ends. CDR3 loop: CASRDGSNYGYTF. The CDR3 DNA reads as TGTGCCAGCAGAGACGGTTCAAACTATGGCTACACCTTC.

This clonotype is medium-sized in the sample. The CDR3 region is CASSRYSLMNTEAFF. Here the CDR3 DNA reads TGTGCCAGTAGCCGGTATAGCCTAATGAACACTGAAGCTTTCTTT. The genes are TRBV19 and TRBJ1-1; no reliable D call. The germline V gene encodes CDR1 LNHDA and CDR2 SQIVND (reference sequence). Deletions cut 6 bases from V and 0 bases from J, with 14 bases between. The CDR3 is 15 amino acids.

The rearrangement links TRBV6-1 to TRBJ1-2; D call uncertain. Trimming removed 4 bases at V and 2 bases at J, with 8 bases between. Germline lookup yields CDR1 MNHNS and CDR2 SASEGT. The CDR3 extends over 13 amino acids. The CDR3: CASSAGSNYGYTF. CDR3 nucleotides: TGTGCCAGCAGTGCCGGGTCCAACTATGGCTACACCTTC.